The 14 T cell receptor beta chains below come from one sample, sequenced in a study of control samples from healthy donors and cancer patients. Here immunoSEQ multiplex PCR was the method, and the copy in TCRdb shows in-frame clones only, minus some. The table includes 120,000 or so clones, more than 85% detected once. Material: blood. The receptors were gathered from a man younger than 30 in good health.

The chain recombines TRBV5-8 with TRBJ1-1, with D possibly being TRBD1 (6 bases). This CDR3 has 14 amino acids. The V end lost 4 bases, the J end lost 8 bases, and 18 bases lay between the germline ends. The germline V gene encodes CDR1 SGHTS and CDR2 YDEGEE. CDR3 coding DNA: TGTGCCAGCAGCCCCCGTTTTGGGGGCAACGAAGCTTTCTTT. Translating it yields CASSPRFGGNEAFF. The variable domain in full, with the rest retrieved from reference TRBV5-8 and TRBJ1-1, is EAGVTQSPTHLIKTRGQQATLRCSPISGHTSVYWYQQALGLGLQFLLWYDEGEERNRGNFPPRFSGRQFPNYSSELNVNALELEDSALYLCASSPRFGGNEAFFGQGTRLTVV.

This chain connects TRBV28 to TRBJ1-1, with D possibly being TRBD1 (5 bases). Germline lookup yields CDR1 MDHEN and CDR2 SYDVKM. Deletions cut 5 bases from V and 7 bases from J, with 14 bases between. The length of the CDR3 is 13 residues. CDR3 loop: CASSVNLGREAFF. CDR3 DNA sequence: TGTGCCAGCAGTGTCAACTTGGGGCGTGAAGCTTTCTTT.

The genes are TRBV28 and TRBJ1-2, with 8 bases aligning to TRBD1. The V gene's germline CDR1 is MDHEN and CDR2 SYDVKM. Unmatched junction bases numbered 11, after V lost 6 bases and J lost 8 bases. The CDR3 length is 14 residues. The CDR3 region is CASSLYRGLRGYTF. CDR3 nucleotide sequence: TGTGCCAGCAGCCTTTACAGGGGGTTAAGGGGCTACACCTTC.

The V gene is TRBV7-8, the J gene TRBJ1-6, with 7 bases lining up with TRBD1. Germline V gene sequence: CDR1 SGHVS, CDR2 FQNEAQ. The CDR3 runs to 14 residues. V trimming: 0 bases; J trimming: 10 bases; junction bases outside the gene matches: 3. The CDR3 region is CASSLAGDSSPLHF. The CDR3 bases are TGTGCCAGCAGCTTAGCGGGGGACAGCTCACCCCTCCACTTT.

This clone was observed a handful of times. The rearrangement joins TRBV20-1 to TRBJ1-2, with D maybe TRBD1 (5 bases). V was pared by 3 bases and J by 2 bases, with 13 bases between. The CDR3 sequence is 14 residues long. CDR1 is DFQATT, CDR2 SNEGSKA, per germline (reference sequence). The CDR3 loop reads CSASLVQGNYGYTF. The DNA of the CDR3 is TGCAGTGCTAGTTTGGTCCAGGGCAACTATGGCTACACCTTC.

V is TRBV5-1 and J is TRBJ2-7; the D is unclear. The CDR3 length is 15 residues. With 4 bases removed from V and 0 bases from J, the gap between germline ends came to 14 bases. The germline CDR1 and CDR2 sequences are SGHRS and YFSETQ. The CDR3 reads CASSPDGISSYEQYF. CDR3 coding DNA: TGCGCCAGCAGCCCGGACGGAATTAGCTCCTACGAGCAGTACTTC.

This sequence joins TRBV7-9 and TRBJ2-7; 10 nucleotides match TRBD2. V lost 5 bases, J lost 5 bases, and 9 bases stayed unmatched. Looked up from germline, CDR1 is SEHNR and CDR2 is FQNEAQ (reference sequence). The CDR3 runs 15 residues. Here the CDR3 reads CASSPLTSGYHEQYF. CDR3 in DNA: TGTGCCAGCAGCCCTCTGACTAGCGGGTACCACGAGCAGTACTTC. The full variable domain, its missing parts supplied by reference TRBV7-9 and TRBJ2-7, is DTGVSQNPRHKITKRGQNVTFRCDPISEHNRLYWYRQTLGQGPEFLTYFQNEAQLEKSRLLSDRFSAERPKGSFSTLEIQRTEQGDSAMYLCASSPLTSGYHEQYFGPGTRLTVT.

This chain joins TRBV11-2 and TRBJ1-1; tentative D call: TRBD1 (6 bases). V was shortened by 5 bases and J by 4 bases, with 11 bases between the two germline ends. The CDR3 contains 13 residues. CDR1 is SGHAT, CDR2 FQNNGV, per germline. CDR3: CASSPGEFTEAFF. In DNA, the CDR3 is TGTGCCAGCAGCCCAGGGGAATTCACTGAAGCTTTCTTT.

Here the CDR3 reads CASSIKLPPIYNEQFF. The CDR3 DNA reads as TGTGCCAGTAGTATAAAACTACCACCTATCTACAATGAGCAGTTCTTC. This chain connects TRBV19 to TRBJ2-1, with D unclear. The CDR3 has 16 residues. Trimming removed 2 bases at V and 3 bases at J, with 14 bases between. The germline V gene has CDR1 LNHDA and CDR2 SQIVND (reference sequence). The variable domain in full, completed from reference TRBV19 and TRBJ2-1, reads DGGITQSPKYLFRKEGQNVTLSCEQNLNHDAMYWYRQDPGQGLRLIYYSQIVNDFQKGDIAEGYSVSREKKESFPLTVTSAQKNPTAFYLCASSIKLPPIYNEQFFGPGTRLTVL.

The table lists this clone with a few counts. The chain has TRBV7-3 and TRBJ2-1; D tentatively reads TRBD1 or TRBD2 (5 bases each). Trimming left V 2 bases short and J 9 bases short, with 8 bases between. The CDR3 has 12 amino acids. Germline lookup yields CDR1 SGHTA and CDR2 FQGTGA. CDR3 bases: TGTGCCAGCAGCTTATCGGGACGTGAGCAGTTCTTC. Protein: CASSLSGREQFF.

The V and J genes are TRBV10-1 and TRBJ1-1, with 9 positions matching TRBD1. V was pared by 2 bases and J by 10 bases, with 8 bases of the junction left unmatched. The CDR3 sequence is 14 residues long. CDR1 is WNHNN and CDR2 is SYGVQD in the germline V gene (reference sequence). The CDR3 bases are TGCGCCAGCAGTGAGGGTTCGACAGGGGGTAGAGCTTTCTTT. Its translation: CASSEGSTGGRAFF.

The rearrangement links TRBV7-9 to TRBJ2-3; 8 bases are a match to TRBD2. The germline CDR1 and CDR2 sequences are SEHNR and FQNEAQ (reference sequence). The V and J ends lost 4 bases and 3 bases, in that order; junction bases with no gene match: 9. This CDR3 comprises 16 residues. The CDR3 nucleotides are TGTGCCAGCAGCTCTGGGCTAGCGGGCATAACAGATACGCAGTATTTT. Protein product: CASSSGLAGITDTQYF. Together with reference TRBV7-9 and TRBJ2-3, the CDR3 gives the full variable domain: DTGVSQNPRHKITKRGQNVTFRCDPISEHNRLYWYRQTLGQGPEFLTYFQNEAQLEKSRLLSDRFSAERPKGSFSTLEIQRTEQGDSAMYLCASSSGLAGITDTQYFGPGTRLTVL.

This chain uses TRBV27 with TRBJ2-6, with 7 bases fitting TRBD1. The germline gives CDR1 MNHEY, CDR2 SMNVEV (reference sequence). The junction had 21 bases not matched to a gene; V was cut back by 7 bases and J by 0 bases. The CDR3 contains 21 residues. The CDR3 DNA follows: TGTGCCAGCAACCAATCCGGGACAGCTCGTATTCTACCCTCTGGGGCCAACGTCCTGACTTTC. Its translation: CASNQSGTARILPSGANVLTF.

The CDR3, as DNA: TGTGCCAGCAGTTTAAGCGGACAAGAGACCCAGTACTTC. It specifies CASSLSGQETQYF. This chain links TRBV6-5 with TRBJ2-5; a possible D gene is TRBD2 (5 bases). Germline V gene lookup returns CDR1 MNHEY and CDR2 SVGAGI. V was clipped by 4 bases and J by 2 bases, with 8 bases between them. This CDR3 is built from 13 residues.